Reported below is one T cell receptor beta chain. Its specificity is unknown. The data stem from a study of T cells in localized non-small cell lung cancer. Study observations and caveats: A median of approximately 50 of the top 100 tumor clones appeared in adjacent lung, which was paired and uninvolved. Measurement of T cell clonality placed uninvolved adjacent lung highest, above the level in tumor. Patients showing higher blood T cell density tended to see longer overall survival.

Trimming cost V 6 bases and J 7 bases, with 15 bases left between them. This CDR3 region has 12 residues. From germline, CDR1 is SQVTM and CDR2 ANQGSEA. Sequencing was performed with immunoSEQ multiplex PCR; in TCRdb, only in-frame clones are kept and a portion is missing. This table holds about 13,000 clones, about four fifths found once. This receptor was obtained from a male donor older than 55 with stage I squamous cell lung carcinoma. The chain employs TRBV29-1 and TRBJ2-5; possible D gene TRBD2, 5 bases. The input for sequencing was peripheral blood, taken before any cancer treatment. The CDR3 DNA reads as TGCAGCGTCGAGGGCGCGGTGGGGACCCAGTACTTC. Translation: CSVEGAVGTQYF.